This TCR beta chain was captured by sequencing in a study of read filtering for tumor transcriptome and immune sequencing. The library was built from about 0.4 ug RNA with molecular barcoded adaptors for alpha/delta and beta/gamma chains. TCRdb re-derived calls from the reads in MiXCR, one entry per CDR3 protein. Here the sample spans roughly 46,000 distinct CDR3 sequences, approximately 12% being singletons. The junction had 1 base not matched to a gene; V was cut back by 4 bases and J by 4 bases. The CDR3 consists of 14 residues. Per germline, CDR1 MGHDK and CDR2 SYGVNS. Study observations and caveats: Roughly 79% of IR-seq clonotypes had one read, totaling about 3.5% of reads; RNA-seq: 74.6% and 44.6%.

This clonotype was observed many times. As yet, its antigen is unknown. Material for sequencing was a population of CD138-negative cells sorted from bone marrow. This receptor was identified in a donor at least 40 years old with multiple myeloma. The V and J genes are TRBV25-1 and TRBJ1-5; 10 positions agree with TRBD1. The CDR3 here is CASSGTGGNQPQHF. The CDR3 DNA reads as TGTGCCAGCAGTGGGACAGGGGGGAATCAGCCCCAGCATTTT.